Below are 20 T cell receptor beta chains sequenced from a single sample in a study of monozygotic twins with inflammatory bowel disease. TCRdb re-called the 5' RACE reads and shows each CDR3 protein once, DNA omitted. The sample totals about 380,000 distinct CDR3 sequences. The sample taken for sequencing was blood. The receptors stem from a human donor with ulcerative colitis or Crohn's disease, or a healthy co-twin of an affected twin (not recorded which).

The rearrangement links TRBV7-2 to TRBJ1-6; lacking DNA, the TRBD1 call made by TCRdb goes unchecked. Looked up from germline, CDR1 is SGHTA and CDR2 is FQGNSA. The CDR3 is 17 residues long. CDR3 in amino acids: CASSPGTGFRENSPLHF.

J is TRBJ1-2 and V is TRBV4-3; TCRdb's D call, TRBD1, is unchecked because there is no DNA. Per germline, CDR1 LGHNA and CDR2 YSLEER. CDR3 length equals 16 residues. The CDR3 spells CASSPGTARESRGYTF.

The chain employs TRBV4-2 and TRBJ2-5; TCRdb gives TRBD1 as the D gene, but with no DNA this cannot be confirmed. The CDR3 has 16 amino acids. Germline-derived CDR1 and CDR2 are LGHNA and YNFKEQ. This CDR3 reads CASSQGVGQTKETQYF.

The rearrangement links TRBV6-1 to TRBJ2-3; TCRdb proposes TRBD2, but this gene call is untestable without DNA. CDR3 length equals 15 residues. Germline V gene lookup returns CDR1 MNHNS and CDR2 SASEGT. CDR3 region: CATKNRDYSTDTQYF.

The rearrangement joins TRBV19 to TRBJ2-1; TCRdb's D call, TRBD1, is unchecked because there is no DNA. The germline gives CDR1 LNHDA, CDR2 SQIVND (reference sequence). The CDR3 is made up of 15 amino acids. The chain's CDR3 is CASRLTGYSYNEQFF.

The rearrangement joins TRBV7-9 to TRBJ1-6. CDR1 and CDR2 (germline): SEHNR, FQNEAQ (reference sequence). The CDR3 totals 12 residues. CDR3: CASSVDNSPLHF.

This chain joins TRBV6-1 and TRBJ2-7. In germline, CDR1 is MNHNS, CDR2 SASEGT. This CDR3 contains 14 residues. This chain's CDR3 is CASSARQNSYEQYF.

This chain joins TRBV5-1 and TRBJ1-3; TCRdb indicates TRBD1, and absent DNA this call remains unverified. The CDR3 loop spans 16 amino acids. CDR1 SGHRS and CDR2 YFSETQ come from the germline V gene. The CDR3 sequence: CASSFRGTQSGNTIYF.

This chain uses TRBV7-9 with TRBJ2-1; the D gene TCRdb calls, TRBD2, cannot be checked with no DNA. CDR1 and CDR2 (germline): SEHNR, FQNEAQ (reference sequence). The CDR3 totals 15 residues. The chain's CDR3 is CASSLLLAGFYKQFF.

The rearrangement joins TRBV4-1 to TRBJ1-5. The CDR3 has 15 residues. Germline assignment: CDR1 MGHRA and CDR2 YSYEKL. The CDR3 loop reads CASSQVGGVRQPQHF.

V is TRBV4-3 and J is TRBJ1-4. Germline V lookup: CDR1 LGHNA, CDR2 YSLEER. The CDR3 contains 17 residues. CDR3 region: CASSQDIVIAANEKLFF.

This chain joins TRBV12-3 or TRBV12-4 and TRBJ1-5. The CDR3 consists of 14 residues. The CDR3 is CASSFSHGNQPQHF.

The chain has TRBV4-3 and TRBJ2-7; TCRdb reports TRBD1, a call that lacks DNA to check it against. Germline CDR1 is LGHNA and CDR2 is YSLEER. This CDR3 contains 17 residues. The CDR3 is CASSQNPAGTGYREQYF.

The chain links TRBV28 to TRBJ1-3; no DNA is available, so the TRBD1 call from TCRdb remains unchecked. The CDR3 runs 15 residues. Germline lookup yields CDR1 MDHEN and CDR2 SYDVKM. CDR3 residues: CASSPLPGSGNTIYF. Drawing the rest from reference TRBV28 and TRBJ1-3, the complete variable domain is DVKVTQSSRYLVKRTGEKVFLECVQDMDHENMFWYRQDPGLGLRLIYFSYDVKMKEKGDIPEGYSVSREKKERFSLILESASTNQTSMYLCASSPLPGSGNTIYFGEGSWLTVV.

The chain employs TRBV5-1 and TRBJ2-7; absent DNA, TCRdb's TRBD1 call cannot be checked. Germline CDR1 SGHRS, CDR2 YFSETQ. The CDR3 spans 12 residues. This CDR3 reads CASGTGNYEQYF.

This chain connects TRBV6-5 to TRBJ2-7; the TCRdb call, TRBD1, lacks DNA for checking. This CDR3 has 13 amino acids. The germline CDR1 and CDR2 sequences are MNHEY and SVGAGI. The CDR3 spells CASSYGRAYEQYF.

The chain links TRBV6-1 to TRBJ2-5; TCRdb's D gene call, TRBD1, goes unchecked for lack of DNA. The CDR3 sequence is 14 residues long. The germline gives CDR1 MNHNS, CDR2 SASEGT. The CDR3 protein is CASLDRVYQETQYF.

The CDR3 here is CASSLGAGVDEQFF. V gene TRBV11-2 combines with J gene TRBJ2-1; the D call from TCRdb, TRBD1, cannot be confirmed without DNA. Germline V gene lookup returns CDR1 SGHAT and CDR2 FQNNGV. The CDR3 runs to 14 residues.

The J gene is TRBJ2-2, the V gene TRBV12-3 or TRBV12-4; TCRdb designates TRBD1, a call that cannot be tested without DNA. The CDR3 consists of 16 residues. CDR3 in amino acids: CASSLGWGGDTGELFF.

This sequence joins TRBV5-6 and TRBJ1-1. The CDR3 contains 12 residues. Germline CDR1 reads SGHDT; CDR2 reads YYEEEE. The CDR3 loop reads CASSFALGEAFF.